Listed below are T cell receptor beta chains from one sample, sequenced in a study of T cells in Graves' hyperthyroidism and ophthalmopathy. A single record per CDR3 protein comes from TCRdb applying MiXCR to the multiplex PCR reads. The data contain 350,000 or so distinct CDR3 sequences, roughly 17% of them singletons. The sequencing sample was made of blood. Receptor source: a woman aged 25 to 39 with Graves' hyperthyroidism that later progressed to Graves' ophthalmopathy. CDR3s include the opening cysteine and the closing phenylalanine or tryptophan. A D gene is named only where the DNA matches it firmly. The size field is filled for only some rows; it gives once, few, many or a size class.

TRBV30,.,few,TRBJ1-2,CAWRGRTVTNYGYTF,TGTGCCTGGAGGGGAAGGACAGTAACTAACTATGGCTACACCTTC
TRBV12-3/TRBV12-4,.,many,TRBJ1-1,CASSLAGARTEAFF,TGTGCCAGCAGTTTAGCCGGGGCGCGGACTGAAGCTTTCTTT
TRBV25-1,.,many,TRBJ2-1,CASSGHNEQFF,TGTGCCAGCAGTGGGCACAATGAGCAGTTCTTC
TRBV28,TRBD1,many,TRBJ1-5,CASVFRDRAQPQHF,TGTGCCAGCGTTTTTAGGGACAGGGCTCAGCCCCAGCATTTT
TRBV3-1,TRBD1,.,TRBJ2-2,CASSHSATGGIGELFF,TGTGCCAGCAGCCATTCTGCGACAGGGGGAATCGGGGAGCTGTTTTTT
TRBV20-1,TRBD2,few,TRBJ2-1,CSARDRGLASNEQFF,TGCAGTGCTAGAGATCGAGGACTAGCGAGCAATGAGCAGTTCTTC
TRBV28,.,many,TRBJ2-3,CASRQRARADTQYF,TGTGCCAGCAGACAGAGGGCGCGGGCAGATACGCAGTATTTT
TRBV12-3/TRBV12-4,.,many,TRBJ2-1,CASIGGWGNEQFF,TGTGCCAGCATCGGAGGGTGGGGCAATGAGCAGTTCTTC
TRBV28,TRBD1,many,TRBJ2-2,CASSYSDRGISGELFF,TGTGCCAGCAGTTACTCCGACAGGGGAATATCCGGGGAGCTGTTTTTT
TRBV28,.,.,TRBJ1-5,CASSFRPGRGAKLYQPQHF,TGTGCCAGCAGTTTCAGGCCCGGACGGGGGGCAAAATTGTATCAGCCCCAGCATTTT
TRBV7-9,TRBD2,many,TRBJ2-1,CASSLRTRSYNEQFF,TGTGCCAGCAGCTTAAGGACTAGATCCTACAATGAGCAGTTCTTC
TRBV6-1,.,few,TRBJ1-5,CASRQTTKGNQPQHF,TGTGCCAGCAGACAAACAACGAAGGGCAATCAGCCCCAGCATTTT
TRBV28,TRBD1,many,TRBJ1-1,CASSPSPGTGPEEAFF,TGTGCCAGCAGTCCCAGTCCCGGGACAGGCCCGGAAGAAGCTTTCTTT
TRBV10-3,TRBD1,few,TRBJ1-2,CAIRAGTDYGYTF,TGTGCCATCAGAGCCGGGACAGACTATGGCTACACCTTC
TRBV6-1,.,many,TRBJ1-6,CASRGGAGSPLHF,TGTGCCAGCAGAGGGGGGGCCGGGTCACCCCTCCACTTT
TRBV3-1,TRBD1,few,TRBJ2-7,CASTLGQGISYEQYF,TGTGCCAGCACCCTCGGACAGGGAATATCCTACGAGCAGTACTTC
TRBV20-1,.,many,TRBJ1-1,CSARALSQVNTEAFF,TGCAGTGCTAGAGCCCTTTCGCAGGTGAACACTGAAGCTTTCTTT
TRBV19,.,.,TRBJ2-7,CASRRSGTASSYEQYF,TGTGCCAGTAGACGATCCGGGACGGCGAGCTCCTACGAGCAGTACTTC
TRBV5-1,TRBD2,.,TRBJ2-3,CASSWLAGGMDTQYF,TGCGCCAGCAGCTGGCTAGCGGGGGGTATGGATACGCAGTATTTT
TRBV7-2,.,many,TRBJ2-3,CASSLYVLTDTQYF,TGTGCCAGCAGCTTATATGTTCTCACAGATACGCAGTATTTT
TRBV28,.,many,TRBJ2-7,CASSSPQSAFGNEQYF,TGTGCCAGCAGTTCCCCCCAATCCGCGTTTGGGAACGAGCAGTACTTC
TRBV11-1,.,.,TRBJ2-3,CASSPSPGSTDTQYF,TGTGCCAGCAGTCCCAGCCCCGGTAGCACAGATACGCAGTATTTT
TRBV2,.,many,TRBJ1-5,CASVTQENQPQHF,TGTGCCAGCGTGACGCAGGAGAATCAGCCCCAGCATTTT
TRBV27,.,.,TRBJ1-1,CASSLSSRTEAFF,TGTGCCAGCAGTTTATCGAGTCGGACAGAAGCTTTCTTT
TRBV6-1,.,.,TRBJ2-2,CASGSTGELFF,TGTGCCAGCGGGAGCACCGGGGAGCTGTTTTTT
TRBV2,.,.,TRBJ1-1,CASRPTGLENTEAFF,TGTGCCAGCAGACCTACGGGACTCGAGAACACTGAAGCTTTCTTT
TRBV27,.,many,TRBJ1-5,CASSLSSPPGYQPQHF,TGTGCCAGCAGTTTATCATCCCCACCGGGCTATCAGCCCCAGCATTTT
TRBV7-9,TRBD1,many,TRBJ1-2,CASSWQGADGYTF,TGTGCCAGCAGCTGGCAGGGGGCGGATGGCTACACCTTC
TRBV27,.,.,TRBJ2-1,CASSLSFLNEQFF,TGTGCCAGCAGTTTATCGTTCCTAAATGAGCAGTTCTTC
TRBV6-9,.,few,TRBJ2-2,CASSYQMVNGELFF,TGTGCCAGCAGTTACCAAATGGTGAACGGGGAGCTGTTTTTT
TRBV30,.,few,TRBJ1-1,CAWTPGGERVEAFF,TGTGCCTGGACACCTGGGGGGGAGAGGGTTGAAGCTTTCTTT
TRBV5-1,.,few,TRBJ2-7,CASSPRLTGYEQYF,TGCGCCAGCAGCCCTCGTTTAACGGGGTACGAGCAGTACTTC
TRBV27,.,.,TRBJ2-7,CASSPWDTYYEQYF,TGTGCCAGCAGTCCTTGGGACACATACTACGAGCAGTACTTC
TRBV7-8,.,.,TRBJ2-1,CASSSRVPYNEQFF,TGTGCCAGCAGCTCTCGGGTTCCTTACAATGAGCAGTTCTTC
TRBV11-2,.,.,TRBJ1-1,CASSLDVEALNTEAFF,TGTGCCAGCAGCTTGGATGTGGAAGCCTTGAACACTGAAGCTTTCTTT
TRBV6-1,TRBD2,many,TRBJ2-1,CASSPLGGRNEQFF,TGTGCCAGCAGTCCCCTCGGGGGGAGAAATGAGCAGTTCTTC
TRBV20-1,TRBD2,many,TRBJ2-1,CSARDRLAGAHYYNEQFF,TGCAGTGCTAGAGATAGGCTAGCGGGGGCACATTACTACAATGAGCAGTTCTTC
TRBV7-9,.,many,TRBJ2-1,CASSKLGGASYNEQFF,TGTGCCAGCAGCAAACTCGGCGGGGCCTCCTACAATGAGCAGTTCTTC
TRBV11-2,.,many,TRBJ2-5,CASSRVRETQYF,TGTGCCAGCAGCCGTGTCCGAGAGACCCAGTACTTC
TRBV10-3,TRBD2,.,TRBJ2-3,CASRDYSTTDTQYF,TGTGCCTCCCGGGACTACTCTACCACAGATACGCAGTATTTT
TRBV10-3,TRBD1,.,TRBJ2-5,CAINPGQGKTQYF,TGTGCCATCAATCCGGGACAGGGGAAGACCCAGTACTTC
TRBV29-1,TRBD1,many,TRBJ2-3,CSAETGVWDVTQYF,TGCAGCGCCGAGACAGGGGTTTGGGATGTTACGCAGTATTTT
TRBV18,.,.,TRBJ2-1,CASSEIQDNEQFF,TGTGCCAGCTCAGAGATACAAGACAATGAGCAGTTCTTC
TRBV6-4,.,many,TRBJ2-2,CASSDRDTGELFF,TGTGCCAGCAGTGACCGGGACACCGGGGAGCTGTTTTTT
TRBV5-5,.,many,TRBJ1-2,CASSLTINYGYTF,TGTGCCAGCAGCCTGACAATTAACTATGGCTACACCTTC
TRBV7-9,TRBD1,many,TRBJ2-3,CASSLGQGALSLTDTQYF,TGTGCCAGCAGCTTAGGACAGGGGGCGCTAAGTCTGACAGATACGCAGTATTTT
TRBV27,TRBD2,many,TRBJ2-1,CASSPGLAGGFSYNEQFF,TGTGCCAGCAGTCCAGGACTAGCGGGGGGGTTTTCCTACAATGAGCAGTTCTTC
TRBV11-2,.,many,TRBJ2-7,CASSRQGLNYEQYF,TGTGCCAGCAGTAGACAGGGACTTAACTACGAGCAGTACTTC
TRBV3-1,.,many,TRBJ2-7,CASSQQQLYEQYF,TGTGCCAGCAGCCAACAACAACTCTACGAGCAGTACTTC
TRBV6-1,.,.,TRBJ2-5,CASRPQDRETQYF,TGTGCCAGCAGACCACAGGACCGGGAGACCCAGTACTTC
TRBV11-2,.,many,TRBJ2-7,CASSLVGGSYEQYF,TGTGCCAGCAGCTTAGTTGGAGGCTCCTACGAGCAGTACTTC
TRBV3-1,.,many,TRBJ1-3,CASSHPGGGNTIYF,TGTGCCAGCAGCCACCCCGGGGGCGGAAACACCATATATTTT